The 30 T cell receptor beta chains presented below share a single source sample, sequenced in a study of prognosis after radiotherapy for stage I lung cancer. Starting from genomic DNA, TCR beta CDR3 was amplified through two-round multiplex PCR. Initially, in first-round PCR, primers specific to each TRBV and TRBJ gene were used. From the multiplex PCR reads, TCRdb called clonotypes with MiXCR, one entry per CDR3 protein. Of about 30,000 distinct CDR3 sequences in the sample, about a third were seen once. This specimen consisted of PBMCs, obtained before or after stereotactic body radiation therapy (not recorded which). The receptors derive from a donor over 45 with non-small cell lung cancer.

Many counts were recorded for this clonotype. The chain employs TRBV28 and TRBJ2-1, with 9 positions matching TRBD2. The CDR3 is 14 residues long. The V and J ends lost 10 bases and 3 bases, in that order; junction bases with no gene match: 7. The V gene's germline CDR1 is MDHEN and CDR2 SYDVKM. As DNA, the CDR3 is TGTGCCACCCGTCTAGCGGGGTACTACAATGAGCAGTTCTTC. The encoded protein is CATRLAGYYNEQFF.

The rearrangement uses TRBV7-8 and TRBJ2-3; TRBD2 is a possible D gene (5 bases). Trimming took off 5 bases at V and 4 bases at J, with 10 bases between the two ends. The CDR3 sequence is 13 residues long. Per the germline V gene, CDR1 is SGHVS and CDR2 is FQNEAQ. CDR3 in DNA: TGTGCCAGCAGCCTACTTAGCGCAGATACGCAGTATTTT. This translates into CASSLLSADTQYF.

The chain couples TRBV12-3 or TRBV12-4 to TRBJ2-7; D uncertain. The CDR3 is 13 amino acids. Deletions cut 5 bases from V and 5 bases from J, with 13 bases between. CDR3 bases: TGTGCCAGCAGTCCCTCCGGTTTCCACGAGCAGTACTTC. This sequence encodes CASSPSGFHEQYF.

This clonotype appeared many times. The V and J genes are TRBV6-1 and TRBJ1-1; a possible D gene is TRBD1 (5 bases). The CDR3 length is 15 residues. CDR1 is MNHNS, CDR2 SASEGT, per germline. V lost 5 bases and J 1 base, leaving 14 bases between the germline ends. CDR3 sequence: CASSPPGRQNTEAFF. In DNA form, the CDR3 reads TGTGCCAGCAGTCCTCCGGGACGGCAGAACACTGAAGCTTTCTTT.

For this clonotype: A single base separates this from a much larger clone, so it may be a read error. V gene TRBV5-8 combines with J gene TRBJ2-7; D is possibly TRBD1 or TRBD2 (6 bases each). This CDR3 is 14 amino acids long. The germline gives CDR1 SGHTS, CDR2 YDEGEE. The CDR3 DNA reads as TGTGGCAGCAGCTTGAGGAGGGGGGACGCCGAGCAGTACTTC. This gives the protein CGSSLRRGDAEQYF.

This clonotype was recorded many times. The DNA of the CDR3 is TGTGCCAGTAGTATTCCGGGAAAACTCAATAGGAACACTGAAGCTTTCTTT. Its protein is CASSIPGKLNRNTEAFF. This rearrangement joins TRBV19 to TRBJ1-1; D unclear. Germline CDR1 reads LNHDA; CDR2 reads SQIVND (reference sequence). Trimming removed 3 bases at V and 1 base at J, with 18 bases between. CDR3 size: 17 residues.

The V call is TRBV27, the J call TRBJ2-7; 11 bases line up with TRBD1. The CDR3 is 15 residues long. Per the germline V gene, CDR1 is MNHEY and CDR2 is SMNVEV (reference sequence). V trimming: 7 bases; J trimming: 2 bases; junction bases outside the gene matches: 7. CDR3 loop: CASIPGTGGTYEQYF. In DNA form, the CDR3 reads TGTGCCAGCATTCCCGGGACAGGGGGGACCTACGAGCAGTACTTC.

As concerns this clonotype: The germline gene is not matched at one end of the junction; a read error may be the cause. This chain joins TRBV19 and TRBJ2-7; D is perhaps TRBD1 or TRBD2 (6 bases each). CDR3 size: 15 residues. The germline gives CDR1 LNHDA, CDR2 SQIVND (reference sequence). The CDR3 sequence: CASSTPGDLGSEQCF. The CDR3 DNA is TGTGCCAGTAGCACACCAGGGGACTTGGGATCCGAGCAGTGCTTC. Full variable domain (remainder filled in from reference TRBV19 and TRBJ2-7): DGGITQSPKYLFRKEGQNVTLSCEQNLNHDAMYWYRQDPGQGLRLIYYSQIVNDFQKGDIAEGYSVSREKKESFPLTVTSAQKNPTAFYLCASSTPGDLGSEQCFGPGTRLTVT.

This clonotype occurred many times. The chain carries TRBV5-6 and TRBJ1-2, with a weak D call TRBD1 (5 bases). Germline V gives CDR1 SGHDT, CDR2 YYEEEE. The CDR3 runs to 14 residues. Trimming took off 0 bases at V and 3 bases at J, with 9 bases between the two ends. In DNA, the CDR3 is TGTGCCAGCAGCTTGGCCAGGGCGTACTATGGCTACACCTTC. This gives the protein CASSLARAYYGYTF.

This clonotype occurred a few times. CDR3 region: CASSTGADNSPLHF. The CDR3 DNA sequence: TGTGCCAGTAGTACAGGGGCGGATAATTCACCCCTCCACTTT. This chain joins TRBV19 and TRBJ1-6; tentatively, D is TRBD1 (6 bases). The CDR3 totals 14 residues. V lost 4 bases to trimming and J lost 5 bases, with 9 bases between them. Looked up from germline, CDR1 is LNHDA and CDR2 is SQIVND (reference sequence).

The CDR3 bases are TGTGCCAGCAGCCTCCCCGGGACCAGCCAAGAGACCCAGTACTTC. Protein sequence: CASSLPGTSQETQYF. This sequence joins TRBV11-2 and TRBJ2-5; either TRBD1 or TRBD2 may supply D (5 bases each). CDR1 is SGHAT, CDR2 FQNNGV, per germline. Trimming took off 5 bases at V and 1 base at J, with 14 bases between the two ends. The CDR3 sequence is 15 residues long. Full variable domain (outside the CDR3, taken from reference TRBV11-2 and TRBJ2-5): EAGVAQSPRYKIIEKRQSVAFWCNPISGHATLYWYQQILGQGPKLLIQFQNNGVVDDSQLPKDRFSAERLKGVDSTLKIQPAKLEDSAVYLCASSLPGTSQETQYFGPGTRLLVL.

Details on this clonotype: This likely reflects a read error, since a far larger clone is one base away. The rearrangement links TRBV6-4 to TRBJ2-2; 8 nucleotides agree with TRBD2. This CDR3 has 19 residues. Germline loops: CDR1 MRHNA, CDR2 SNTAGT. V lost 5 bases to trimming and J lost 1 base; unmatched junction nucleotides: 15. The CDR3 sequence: CASSRYPLVLAGNTGELFF. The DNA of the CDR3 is TGTGCCAGCAGTCGATACCCCCTTGTGCTAGCGGGGAACACCGGGGAGCTGTTTTTT.

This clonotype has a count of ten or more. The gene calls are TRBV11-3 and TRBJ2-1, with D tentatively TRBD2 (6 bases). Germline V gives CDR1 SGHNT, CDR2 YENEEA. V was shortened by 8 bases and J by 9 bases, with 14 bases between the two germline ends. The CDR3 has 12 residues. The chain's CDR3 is CASGHGGFEQFF. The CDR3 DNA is TGTGCCAGCGGCCATGGGGGGTTTGAGCAGTTCTTC.

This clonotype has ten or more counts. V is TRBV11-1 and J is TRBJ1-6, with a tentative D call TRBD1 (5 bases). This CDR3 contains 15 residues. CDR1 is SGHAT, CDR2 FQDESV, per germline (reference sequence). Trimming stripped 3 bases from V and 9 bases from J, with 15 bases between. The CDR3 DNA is TGTGCCAGCAGCTTTGGAGGGGAAGGAAGTTCACCCCTCCACTTT. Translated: CASSFGGEGSSPLHF.

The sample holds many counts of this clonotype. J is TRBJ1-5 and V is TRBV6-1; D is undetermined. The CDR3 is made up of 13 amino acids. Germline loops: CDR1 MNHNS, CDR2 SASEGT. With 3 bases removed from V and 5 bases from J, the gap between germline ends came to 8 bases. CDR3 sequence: CASSDARDQPQHF. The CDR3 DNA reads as TGTGCCAGCAGTGACGCTAGGGATCAGCCCCAGCATTTT.

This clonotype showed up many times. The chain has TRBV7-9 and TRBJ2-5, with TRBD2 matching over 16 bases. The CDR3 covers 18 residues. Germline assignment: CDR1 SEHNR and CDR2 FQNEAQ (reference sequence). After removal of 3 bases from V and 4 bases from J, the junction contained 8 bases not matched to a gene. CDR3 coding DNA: TGTGCCAGCAGCTTCACCGGGACTAGCGGGGGGGCGGGAGAGACCCAGTACTTC. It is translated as CASSFTGTSGGAGETQYF. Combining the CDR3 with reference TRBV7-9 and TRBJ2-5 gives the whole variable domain DTGVSQNPRHKITKRGQNVTFRCDPISEHNRLYWYRQTLGQGPEFLTYFQNEAQLEKSRLLSDRFSAERPKGSFSTLEIQRTEQGDSAMYLCASSFTGTSGGAGETQYFGPGTRLLVL.

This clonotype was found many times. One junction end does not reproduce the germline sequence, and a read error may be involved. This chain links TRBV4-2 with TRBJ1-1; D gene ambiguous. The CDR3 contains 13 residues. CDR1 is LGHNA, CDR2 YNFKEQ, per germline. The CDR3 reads CASSQGLYTEAFF. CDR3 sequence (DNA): TGTGCCAGCAGCCAAGGGCTGTACACAGAAGCTTTCTTT.

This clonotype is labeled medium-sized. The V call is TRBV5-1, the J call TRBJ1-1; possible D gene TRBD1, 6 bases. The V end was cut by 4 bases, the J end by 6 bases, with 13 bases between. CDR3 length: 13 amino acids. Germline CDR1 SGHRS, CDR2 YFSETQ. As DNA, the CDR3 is TGCGCCAGCAGCCTCGGGGGCATCGCTGAAGCTTTCTTT. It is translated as CASSLGGIAEAFF.

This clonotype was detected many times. The CDR3 spells CASSLQTGSQEKLFF. The CDR3 coding sequence is TGTGCCAGCAGTCTCCAAACAGGGTCGCAGGAAAAACTGTTTTTT. The chain employs TRBV6-2 or TRBV6-3 and TRBJ1-4; D perhaps matches TRBD1 (6 bases). The CDR3 is made up of 15 amino acids. From germline, CDR1 is MNHEY and CDR2 SVGEGT. V dropped 5 bases and J dropped 8 bases, with 18 bases sitting between them.

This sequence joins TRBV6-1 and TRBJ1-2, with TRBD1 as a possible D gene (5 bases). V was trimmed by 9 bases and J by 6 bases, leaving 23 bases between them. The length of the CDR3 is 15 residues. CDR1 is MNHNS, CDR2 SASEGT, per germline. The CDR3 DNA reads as TGTGCCAGTATCAGGCGTTCAAGGGGCACGGATGGCTACACCTTC. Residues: CASIRRSRGTDGYTF.

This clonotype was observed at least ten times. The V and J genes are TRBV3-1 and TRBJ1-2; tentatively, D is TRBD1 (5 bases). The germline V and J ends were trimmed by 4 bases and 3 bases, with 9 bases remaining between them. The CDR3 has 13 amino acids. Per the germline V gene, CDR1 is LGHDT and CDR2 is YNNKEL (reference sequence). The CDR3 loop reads CASSPREDYGYTF. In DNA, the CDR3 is TGTGCCAGCAGCCCCAGGGAGGACTATGGCTACACCTTC.

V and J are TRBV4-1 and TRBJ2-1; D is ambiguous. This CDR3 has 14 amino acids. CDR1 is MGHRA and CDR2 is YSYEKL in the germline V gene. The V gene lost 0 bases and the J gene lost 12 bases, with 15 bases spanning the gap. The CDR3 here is CASSQDSDGLWQFF. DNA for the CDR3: TGCGCCAGCAGCCAAGATAGTGACGGGCTTTGGCAGTTCTTC.

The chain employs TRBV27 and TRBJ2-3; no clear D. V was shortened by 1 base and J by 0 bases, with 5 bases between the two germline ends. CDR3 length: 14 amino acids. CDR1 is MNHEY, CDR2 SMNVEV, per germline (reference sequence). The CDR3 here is CASSLFGSTDTQYF. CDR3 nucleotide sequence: TGTGCCAGCAGTTTATTCGGCAGCACAGATACGCAGTATTTT.

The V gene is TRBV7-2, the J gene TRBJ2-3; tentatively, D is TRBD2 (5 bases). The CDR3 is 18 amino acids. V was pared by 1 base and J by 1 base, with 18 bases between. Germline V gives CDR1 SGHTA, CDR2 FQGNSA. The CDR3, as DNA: TGTGCCAGCAGCTTAGGGAGGTGTGGGTGGCATGGCACAGATACGCAGTATTTT. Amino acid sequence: CASSLGRCGWHGTDTQYF.

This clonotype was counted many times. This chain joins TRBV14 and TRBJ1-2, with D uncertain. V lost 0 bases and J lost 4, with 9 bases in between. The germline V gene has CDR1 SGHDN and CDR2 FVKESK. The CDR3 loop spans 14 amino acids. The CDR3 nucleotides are TGTGCCAGCAGCCAAGAAGGAGGAATCTATGGCTACACCTTC. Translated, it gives CASSQEGGIYGYTF.

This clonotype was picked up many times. CDR3 sequence (DNA): TGTGCCAGCAGCCCGGCGTGGGGCAACGAAAAACTGTTTTTT. Translated: CASSPAWGNEKLFF. The rearrangement uses TRBV28 and TRBJ1-4; maybe TRBD1 (5 bases). The germline V gene encodes CDR1 MDHEN and CDR2 SYDVKM. Trimming shortened V by 6 bases and J by 8 bases, and 16 bases separated the two germline ends. CDR3 length equals 14 residues.

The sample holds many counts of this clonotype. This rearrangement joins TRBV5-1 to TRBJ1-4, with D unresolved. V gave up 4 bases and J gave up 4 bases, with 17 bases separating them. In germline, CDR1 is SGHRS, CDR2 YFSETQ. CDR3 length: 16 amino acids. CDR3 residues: CASSPRVGWDNEKLFF. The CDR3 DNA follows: TGCGCCAGCAGCCCCCGGGTTGGGTGGGATAATGAAAAACTGTTTTTT.

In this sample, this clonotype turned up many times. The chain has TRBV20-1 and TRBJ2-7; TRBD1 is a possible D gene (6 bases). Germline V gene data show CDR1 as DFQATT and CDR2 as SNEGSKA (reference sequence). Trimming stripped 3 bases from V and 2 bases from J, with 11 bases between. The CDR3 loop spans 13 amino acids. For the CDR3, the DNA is TGCAGTGCTAGTATGGGGGCCGCCTACGAGCAGTACTTC. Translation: CSASMGAAYEQYF.

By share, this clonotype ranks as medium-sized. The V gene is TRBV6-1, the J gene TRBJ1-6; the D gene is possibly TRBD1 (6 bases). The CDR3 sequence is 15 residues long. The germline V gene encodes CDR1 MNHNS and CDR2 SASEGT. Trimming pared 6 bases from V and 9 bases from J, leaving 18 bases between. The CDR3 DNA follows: TGTGCCAGCAGGAGGGAGGGGGGAGGGGGTTCACCCCTCCACTTT. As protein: CASRREGGGGSPLHF.

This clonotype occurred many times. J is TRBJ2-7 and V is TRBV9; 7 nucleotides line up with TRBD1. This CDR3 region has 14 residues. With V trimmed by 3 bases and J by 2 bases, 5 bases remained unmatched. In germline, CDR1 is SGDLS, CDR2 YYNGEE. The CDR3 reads CASSGTGTAYEQYF. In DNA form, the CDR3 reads TGTGCCAGCAGCGGTACCGGGACAGCCTACGAGCAGTACTTC. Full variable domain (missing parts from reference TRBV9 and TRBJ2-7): DSGVTQTPKHLITATGQRVTLRCSPRSGDLSVYWYQQSLDQGLQFLIQYYNGEERAKGNILERFSAQQFPDLHSELNLSSLELGDSALYFCASSGTGTAYEQYFGPGTRLTVT.